These 19 T cell receptor beta chains were sequenced from one sample in a study of cytomegalovirus exposure and HLA in healthy donors. Primers: 60 Vbeta forward and 13 Jbeta reverse. TCRdb's table, derived via immunoSEQ multiplex PCR, lists solely in-frame clones and lacks some. In the table there are about 160,000 clones, approximately 78% of which are singletons. The specimen was PBMCs. Receptor source: a male donor in good health and CMV-seronegative.

The chain uses TRBV4-1 and TRBJ2-2, with 10 nucleotides matching TRBD1. Germline loops: CDR1 MGHRA, CDR2 YSYEKL. This CDR3 is built from 18 residues. With 3 bases clipped from V and 1 base from J, the junction kept 8 bases outside the gene matches. CDR3 DNA: TGCGCCAGCAGCCAGGAGAGACAGGGGGCTGAGAACACCGGGGAGCTGTTTTTT. It specifies CASSQERQGAENTGELFF.

Details on this clone: The sample holds other DNA sequences that translate to the same CDR3. CDR3 sequence (DNA): TGCGCCAGCAGCTTGGGACAGGGAGGCACTGAAGCTTTCTTT. Amino acids: CASSLGQGGTEAFF. The V and J genes are TRBV5-1 and TRBJ1-1; 7 bases fit TRBD1. Unmatched junction bases numbered 3, after V lost 0 bases and J lost 4 bases. Germline V gene sequence: CDR1 SGHRS, CDR2 YFSETQ. This CDR3 has 14 amino acids.

As to this clone: Additional DNA sequences in this sample encode the identical CDR3. This chain uses TRBV10-3 with TRBJ2-7; 9 nucleotides agree with TRBD1. The CDR3 is made up of 16 amino acids. Germline CDR1 and CDR2: ENHRY and SYGVKD. With 6 bases clipped from V and 2 bases from J, the junction kept 11 bases outside the gene matches. The DNA for the CDR3 is TGTGCCATCAGCGAGGGGACAGGGTCTCGACCCTACGAGCAGTACTTC. It translates to CAISEGTGSRPYEQYF.

The V call is TRBV7-2, the J call TRBJ1-2, with 8 bases identical to TRBD1. J gave up 8 bases and V 1 base, and 12 bases lay outside the gene matches. The CDR3 is 16 residues long. Germline assignment: CDR1 SGHTA and CDR2 FQGNSA. CDR3 sequence (DNA): TGTGCCAGCAGCTTAGGCCATTCAGGGGGCGTTGGGGGCTACACCTTC. It is translated as CASSLGHSGGVGGYTF.

This clone was recorded only once. The V call is TRBV7-2, the J call TRBJ2-7; TRBD2 agrees at 14 bases. Losses at the gene ends were 1 base for V and 6 bases for J; bases not matched to a gene: 5. The CDR3 spans 16 residues. Germline-derived CDR1 and CDR2 are SGHTA and FQGNSA. The CDR3 sequence is CASSLGWGLAGAEQYF. CDR3 in DNA: TGTGCCAGCAGCTTAGGGTGGGGACTAGCGGGGGCCGAGCAGTACTTC.

The chain combines TRBV7-3 with TRBJ2-3, with D perhaps matching TRBD2 (6 bases). Germline CDR1 SGHTA, CDR2 FQGTGA. This CDR3 contains 15 residues. V was shortened by 3 bases and J by 2 bases, with 12 bases between the two germline ends. The CDR3 coding sequence is TGTGCCAGCAGCTTGGAGGGGTCCCCCACAGATACGCAGTATTTT. Its translation: CASSLEGSPTDTQYF.

The chain joins TRBV7-8 to TRBJ1-5; 8 bases align to TRBD1. The trim removed 6 bases at V and 6 bases at J, leaving 10 bases unmatched. Germline CDR1 is SGHVS and CDR2 is FQNEAQ. The CDR3 loop spans 15 amino acids. CDR3 sequence reads: CASRPGTGGGQPQHF. For the CDR3, the DNA is TGTGCCAGCAGACCCGGGACAGGAGGCGGTCAGCCCCAGCATTTT.

This chain links TRBV27 with TRBJ2-7; a weak D match, TRBD1 (6 bases). This CDR3 is built from 17 residues. The germline V gene encodes CDR1 MNHEY and CDR2 SMNVEV (reference sequence). Trimming took off 5 bases at V and 1 base at J, with 21 bases between the two ends. The CDR3 bases are TGTGCCAGCAGTCCTCCCAGGGGCGCCGAAATTTCCTACGAGCAGTACTTC. Translation: CASSPPRGAEISYEQYF.

This rearrangement joins TRBV27 to TRBJ2-3; TRBD1 might be the D (5 bases). Germline lookup yields CDR1 MNHEY and CDR2 SMNVEV (reference sequence). Deletions cut 3 bases from V and 7 bases from J, with 8 bases between. The CDR3 length is 12 residues. The CDR3 DNA reads TGTGCCAGCAGTTTTAGACAGAATACGCAGTATTTT. It encodes CASSFRQNTQYF.

This chain connects TRBV7-9 to TRBJ2-7; 10 nucleotides match TRBD1. CDR1 and CDR2 (germline): SEHNR, FQNEAQ (reference sequence). This CDR3 region has 13 residues. The V and J ends lost 5 bases and 6 bases, in that order; junction bases with no gene match: 4. Here the CDR3 DNA reads TGTGCCAGCAGCGTGGACAGGGGGAGCGAGCAGTACTTC. The encoded protein is CASSVDRGSEQYF.

The chain has TRBV5-4 and TRBJ2-3, with 11 bases fitting TRBD2. The CDR3 totals 15 residues. V lost 5 bases to trimming and J lost 2 bases; unmatched junction nucleotides: 4. Germline lookup yields CDR1 SGHNT and CDR2 YYREEE (reference sequence). CDR3 protein: CASRLLAGDTDTQYF. Written as DNA, the CDR3 is TGTGCCAGCAGGTTACTAGCGGGGGACACAGATACGCAGTATTTT. Based on the CDR3 plus reference TRBV5-4 and TRBJ2-3, the full variable domain is ETGVTQSPTHLIKTRGQQVTLRCSSQSGHNTVSWYQQALGQGPQFIFQYYREEENGRGNFPPRFSGLQFPNYSSELNVNALELDDSALYLCASRLLAGDTDTQYFGPGTRLTVL.

The chain joins TRBV5-4 to TRBJ2-3; tentatively, D is TRBD1 (6 bases). Trimming took off 1 base at V and 3 bases at J, with 9 bases between the two ends. The CDR3 is 14 amino acids. Germline CDR1 is SGHNT and CDR2 is YYREEE (reference sequence). The DNA of the CDR3 is TGTGCCAGCAGCTTGCCAGGGGCGACAGATACGCAGTATTTT. Translating gives CASSLPGATDTQYF.

The chain couples TRBV30 to TRBJ1-4, with D perhaps TRBD1 (5 bases). This CDR3 has 13 amino acids. Per the germline V gene, CDR1 is GTSNPN and CDR2 is SVGIG (reference sequence). Trimming pared 0 bases from V and 13 bases from J, leaving 15 bases between. The CDR3 is CAWSVALGDLLFF. CDR3 bases: TGTGCCTGGAGTGTAGCACTGGGGGACTTACTGTTTTTT.

The chain couples TRBV11-2 to TRBJ2-2, with D perhaps matching TRBD2 (5 bases). This CDR3 contains 15 residues. The germline V and J ends were trimmed by 3 bases and 0 bases, with 8 bases remaining between them. Germline CDR1 and CDR2: SGHAT and FQNNGV. CDR3 sequence (DNA): TGTGCCAGCAGCTTTAGAGGGACGAACACCGGGGAGCTGTTTTTT. The encoded protein is CASSFRGTNTGELFF.

The chain carries TRBV28 and TRBJ2-7; tentative D call: TRBD1 (6 bases). Germline assignment: CDR1 MDHEN and CDR2 SYDVKM. The CDR3 sequence is 13 residues long. Trimming removed 3 bases from V and 5 bases from J, with 11 bases in between. This CDR3 reads CASSFRGSHEQYF. The DNA for the CDR3 is TGTGCCAGCAGTTTCAGGGGTTCCCACGAGCAGTACTTC.

The table lists this clone with a count of one. The chain couples TRBV11-2 to TRBJ2-4; 10 positions match TRBD1. The germline V gene encodes CDR1 SGHAT and CDR2 FQNNGV. The CDR3 is 15 residues long. The V segment lost 1 base and the J segment 8 bases; nucleotides outside the gene matches: 5. CDR3 nucleotides: TGTGCCAGCAGCTTAGGGGACAGGGGAAGCGACATTCAGTACTTC. Translated, it gives CASSLGDRGSDIQYF.

The chain carries TRBV19 and TRBJ2-6; no clear D. Trimming shortened V by 0 bases and J by 0 bases, and 3 bases separated the two germline ends. The CDR3 is 15 residues long. Germline CDR1 is LNHDA and CDR2 is SQIVND (reference sequence). The CDR3 sequence: CASSIDISGANVLTF. CDR3 DNA sequence: TGTGCCAGTAGTATAGACATCTCTGGGGCCAACGTCCTGACTTTC.

The chain employs TRBV2 and TRBJ2-5, with 7 positions matching TRBD2. The end of the DNA fits TRBJ2-7 better, so the J call may be wrong. This CDR3 spans 12 amino acids. Germline loops: CDR1 SNHLY, CDR2 FYNNEI. CDR3 sequence: CASRRGSYEQYF. The CDR3 DNA sequence: TGTGCCAGCAGGCGGGGGTCCTACGAGCAGTACTTC.

CDR3: CASSDGRRLDTYEQYF. In DNA form, the CDR3 reads TGTGCCAGCAGCGACGGCAGGCGCCTCGATACCTACGAGCAGTACTTC. V and J are TRBV9 and TRBJ2-7; D is undetermined. V shed 3 bases and J shed 2 bases, with 18 bases lying between them. Germline V gene data show CDR1 as SGDLS and CDR2 as YYNGEE. This CDR3 region has 16 residues. Together with reference TRBV9 and TRBJ2-7, the CDR3 gives the full variable domain: DSGVTQTPKHLITATGQRVTLRCSPRSGDLSVYWYQQSLDQGLQFLIQYYNGEERAKGNILERFSAQQFPDLHSELNLSSLELGDSALYFCASSDGRRLDTYEQYFGPGTRLTVT.